This entry describes one T cell receptor beta chain. What it binds is not known. The CDR3 is 14 residues long. Germline V gene data show CDR1 as SQVTM and CDR2 as ANQGSEA. The V gene lost 4 bases and the J gene lost 10 bases, with 20 bases spanning the gap. The naive CD8 fraction comprised CD45RO-negative cells positively selected for CCR7 and excluded terminally differentiated effector memory CD45RA+ cells. The donors, healthy adults who were HIV-negative, had experienced no recent acute infections or vaccinations. Generated by immunoSEQ multiplex PCR, the TCRdb table keeps only in-frame clones and is missing some. Counted here are about 2.1 million clones, 93% occurring once; the ten biggest clones make up less than 2%. The source of the sample is a study of shared clonotypes between healthy human individuals. Study-wide results and caveats: The small donor group covered limited genetic and exposure diversity. Across a handful of donors, naive CD4 shared roughly 5%, naive CD8 more than 3%, memory CD4 2.3%, memory CD8 0.4% to 0.5%.

The sample consisted of naive CD8+ T cells from PBMCs. This TCR was sampled from a man younger than 35 in good health. Some clones in this sample may be carry-over from other donors' samples. V usage is TRBV29-1 and J usage is TRBJ2-1; D might be TRBD1 (5 bases). For the CDR3, the DNA is TGCAGCGTTGCCTGGGGCGTCGAGGTGGGGGAGCAGTTCTTC. This sequence encodes CSVAWGVEVGEQFF.